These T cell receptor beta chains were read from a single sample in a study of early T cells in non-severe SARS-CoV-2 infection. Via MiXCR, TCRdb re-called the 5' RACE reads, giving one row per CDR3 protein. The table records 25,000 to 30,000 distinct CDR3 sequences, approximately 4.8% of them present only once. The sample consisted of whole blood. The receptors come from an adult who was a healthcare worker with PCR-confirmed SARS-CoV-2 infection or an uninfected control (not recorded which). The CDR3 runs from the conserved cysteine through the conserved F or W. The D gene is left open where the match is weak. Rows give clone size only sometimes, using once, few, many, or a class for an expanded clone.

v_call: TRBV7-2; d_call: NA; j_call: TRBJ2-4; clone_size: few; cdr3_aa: CASSLVGGDLAKNIQYF; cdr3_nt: TGTGCCAGCAGCTTAGTAGGGGGGGATCTAGCCAAAAACATTCAGTACTTC
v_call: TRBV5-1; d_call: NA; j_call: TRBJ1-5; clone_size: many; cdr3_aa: CASSLGGDQPQHF; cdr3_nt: TGCGCCAGCAGCTTGGGAGGGGATCAGCCCCAGCATTTT
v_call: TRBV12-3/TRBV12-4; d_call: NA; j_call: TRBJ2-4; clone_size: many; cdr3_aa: CASSLGGLNIQYF; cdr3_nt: TGTGCCAGCAGTTTGGGCGGTCTAAACATTCAGTACTTC
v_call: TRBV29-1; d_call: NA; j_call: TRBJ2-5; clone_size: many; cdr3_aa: CSVGSIQETQYF; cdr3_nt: TGCAGCGTTGGTAGCATCCAAGAGACCCAGTACTTC
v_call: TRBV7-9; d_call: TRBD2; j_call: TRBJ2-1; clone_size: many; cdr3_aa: CASSYYPGLAGVDEQFF; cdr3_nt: TGTGCCAGCAGCTACTACCCGGGACTAGCGGGAGTTGATGAGCAGTTCTTC
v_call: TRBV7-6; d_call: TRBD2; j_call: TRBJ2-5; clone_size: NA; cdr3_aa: CASSLDYGGSETQYF; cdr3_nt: TGTGCCAGCAGCTTAGATTACGGCGGGAGTGAGACCCAGTACTTC
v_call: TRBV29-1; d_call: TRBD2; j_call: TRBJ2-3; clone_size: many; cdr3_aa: CSVDPSGIGDTQYF; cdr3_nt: TGCAGCGTTGACCCTAGCGGGATCGGAGATACGCAGTATTTT
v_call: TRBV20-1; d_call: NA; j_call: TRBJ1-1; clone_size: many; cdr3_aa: CSARDTGGEYTEAFF; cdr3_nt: TGCAGTGCTAGAGACACAGGAGGGGAGTACACTGAAGCTTTCTTT
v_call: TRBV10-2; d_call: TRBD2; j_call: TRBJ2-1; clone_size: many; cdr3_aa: CASTGTSGTSSYNEQFF; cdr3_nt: TGCGCCAGCACCGGGACTAGCGGGACGAGCTCCTACAATGAGCAGTTCTTC
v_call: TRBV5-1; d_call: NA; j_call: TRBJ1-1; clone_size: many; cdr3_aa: CASSPLGGRDEAFF; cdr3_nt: TGCGCCAGCAGCCCCCTAGGGGGACGGGATGAAGCTTTCTTT
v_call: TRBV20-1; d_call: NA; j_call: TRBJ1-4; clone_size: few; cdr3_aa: CSASPPGPATNEKLFF; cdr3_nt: TGCAGTGCTAGCCCCCCCGGACCCGCAACTAATGAAAAACTGTTTTTT
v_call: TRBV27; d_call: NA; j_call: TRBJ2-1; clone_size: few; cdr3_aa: CARIRPEGSRSYNEQFF; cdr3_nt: TGTGCCAGAATTAGGCCTGAGGGGAGCCGTTCCTACAATGAGCAGTTCTTC
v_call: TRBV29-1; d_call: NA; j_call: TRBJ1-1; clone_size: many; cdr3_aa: CSVDLAFF; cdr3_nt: TGCAGCGTTGACTTGGCTTTCTTT
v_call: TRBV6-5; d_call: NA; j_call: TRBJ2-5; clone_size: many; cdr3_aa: CASSLEGETQYF; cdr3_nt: TGTGCCAGCAGCCTAGAGGGGGAGACCCAGTACTTC
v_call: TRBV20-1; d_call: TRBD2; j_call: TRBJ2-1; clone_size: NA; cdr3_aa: CSARASSGRNEQFF; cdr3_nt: TGCAGTGCTAGAGCGAGTAGCGGGAGAAATGAGCAGTTCTTC
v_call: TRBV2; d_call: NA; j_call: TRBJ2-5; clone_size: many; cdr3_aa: CASRHKTQYF; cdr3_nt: TGTGCCAGCAGACACAAGACCCAGTACTTC
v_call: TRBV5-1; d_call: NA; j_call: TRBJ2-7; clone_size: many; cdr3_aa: CASSMGAHYEQYF; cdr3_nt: TGCGCCAGCAGCATGGGTGCCCACTACGAGCAGTACTTC
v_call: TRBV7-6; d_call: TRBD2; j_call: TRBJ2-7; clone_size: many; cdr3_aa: CASSLAGGDEQYF; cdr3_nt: TGTGCCAGCAGTTTAGCGGGGGGCGACGAGCAGTACTTC
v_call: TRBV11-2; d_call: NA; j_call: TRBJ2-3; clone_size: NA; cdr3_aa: CASSLDGAARGDTQYF; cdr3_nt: TGTGCCAGCAGCTTAGATGGGGCAGCACGCGGAGATACGCAGTATTTT
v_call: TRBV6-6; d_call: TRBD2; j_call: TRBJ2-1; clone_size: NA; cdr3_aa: CASSYFDSGRAGQFF; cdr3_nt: TGTGCCAGCAGTTACTTCGACAGCGGGAGGGCCGGGCAGTTCTTC
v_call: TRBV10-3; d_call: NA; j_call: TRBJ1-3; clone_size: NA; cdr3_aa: CAISDVIALFNSGNTIYF; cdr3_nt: TGTGCCATCAGTGATGTTATAGCCTTATTTAACTCTGGAAACACCATATATTTT
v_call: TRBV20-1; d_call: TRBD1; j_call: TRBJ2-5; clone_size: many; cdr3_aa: CSASTATTGQETQYF; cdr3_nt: TGCAGTGCTTCTACTGCGACGACAGGGCAAGAGACCCAGTACTTC
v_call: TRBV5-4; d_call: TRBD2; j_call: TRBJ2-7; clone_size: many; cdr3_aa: CASSGGLAASYEQYF; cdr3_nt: TGTGCCAGCAGCGGAGGACTAGCGGCCTCCTACGAGCAGTACTTC
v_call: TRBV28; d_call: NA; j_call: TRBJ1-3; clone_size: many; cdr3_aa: CASSSLGGRSGNTIYF; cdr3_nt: TGTGCCAGCAGTTCTCTAGGGGGACGCTCTGGAAACACCATATATTTT
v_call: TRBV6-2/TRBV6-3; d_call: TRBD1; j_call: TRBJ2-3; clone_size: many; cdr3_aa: CASSSGRTGRTDTQYF; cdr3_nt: TGTGCCAGCAGTTCCGGAAGGACAGGGCGCACAGATACGCAGTATTTT
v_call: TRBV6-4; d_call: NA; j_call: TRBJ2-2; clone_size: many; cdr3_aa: CASSGVPNTGELFF; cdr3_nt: TGTGCCAGCAGTGGGGTCCCGAACACCGGGGAGCTGTTTTTT
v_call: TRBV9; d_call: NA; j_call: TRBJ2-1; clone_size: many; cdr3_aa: CASSVRESDEQFF; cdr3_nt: TGTGCCAGCAGCGTCCGGGAAAGTGATGAGCAGTTCTTC
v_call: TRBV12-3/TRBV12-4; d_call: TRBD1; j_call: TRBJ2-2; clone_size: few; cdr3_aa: CASSPTASGGAIGELFF; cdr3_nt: TGTGCCAGCAGTCCTACTGCGTCAGGGGGCGCGATCGGGGAGCTGTTTTTT
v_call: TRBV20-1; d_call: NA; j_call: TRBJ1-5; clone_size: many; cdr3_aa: CSAREAGFENQPQHF; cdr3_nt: TGCAGTGCTAGAGAAGCGGGGTTTGAGAATCAGCCCCAGCATTTT
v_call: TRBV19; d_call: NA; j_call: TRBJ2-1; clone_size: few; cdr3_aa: CASSIDLSSYNEQFF; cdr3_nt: TGTGCCAGTAGTATTGATCTAAGCTCCTACAATGAGCAGTTCTTC
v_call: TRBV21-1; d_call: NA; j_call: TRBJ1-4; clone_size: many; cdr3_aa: CASRPPRFAIMKNCFF; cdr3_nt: NA
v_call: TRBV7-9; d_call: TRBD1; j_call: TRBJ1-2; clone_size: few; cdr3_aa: CASSWTGGEYGYTF; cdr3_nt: TGTGCCAGCAGCTGGACAGGGGGAGAGTATGGCTACACCTTC
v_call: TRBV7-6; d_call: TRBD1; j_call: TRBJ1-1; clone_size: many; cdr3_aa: CASSLEPGTGTEAFF; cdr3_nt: TGTGCCAGCAGCTTAGAACCGGGGACAGGGACTGAAGCTTTCTTT
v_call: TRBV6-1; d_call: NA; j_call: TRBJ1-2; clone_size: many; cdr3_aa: CASLQTPTAFGYGYTF; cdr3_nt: TGTGCCAGCCTACAGACCCCAACCGCGTTTGGCTATGGCTACACCTTC
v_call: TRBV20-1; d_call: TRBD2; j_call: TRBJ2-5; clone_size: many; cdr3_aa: CSARPSGREETQYF; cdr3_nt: TGCAGTGCTAGACCTAGCGGGAGGGAGGAGACCCAGTACTTC
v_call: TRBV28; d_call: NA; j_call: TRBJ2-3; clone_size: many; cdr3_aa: CASSLDSSTDTQYF; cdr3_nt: TGTGCCAGCAGTTTGGACTCCAGCACAGATACGCAGTATTTT
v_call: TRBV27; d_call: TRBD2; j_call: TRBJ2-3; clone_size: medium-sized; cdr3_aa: CASSFRREGTDTQYF; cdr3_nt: TGTGCCAGCAGTTTTCGGCGGGAGGGCACAGATACGCAGTATTTT
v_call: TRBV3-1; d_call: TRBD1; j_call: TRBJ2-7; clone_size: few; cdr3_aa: CASSHGTGDEQYF; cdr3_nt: TGTGCCAGCAGCCACGGGACAGGGGACGAGCAGTACTTC
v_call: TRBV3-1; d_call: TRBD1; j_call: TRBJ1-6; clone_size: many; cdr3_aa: CASSGRGQGALIYNSPLHF; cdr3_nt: TGTGCCAGCAGCGGACGGGGACAGGGGGCCTTAATTTATAATTCACCCCTCCACTTT